The source of this T cell receptor (beta chain) is a study of CXCR3-negative and CXCR3-positive naive CD8 T cells (dated by TCRdb to about 2019). Notes on the research overall: In total, roughly 140 million TRB reads were obtained, corresponding to roughly 1.5 +/- 0.3 million reads per library. Diversity and physicochemical repertoire analyses were performed on around twelve donors pooled from two independent experiments. For the TRBV-TRBJ cluster analysis, the naive subsets came from 5 donors, while the memory cells came from 3 donors.

CDR1 and CDR2 were assigned from the germline V gene (reference sequence) as LNHNV and YYDKDF. The CDR3 starts with the cysteine, ends with the phenylalanine, and has 14 residues. DNA is not on record. With respect to this clonotype: The antigen it binds to is not known.

Each CD8+ T cell subset was flow-sorted in triplicate, with fewer than 350,000 cells per subset placed directly into RLT lysis buffer. Naive CD8+ T cells were defined stringently as CD45RO-CCR7+CD27+CD95- to exclude memory contaminants. Using standard density gradient centrifugation, peripheral blood mononuclear cells were isolated from buffy coats. Naive CXCR3-negative and CXCR3-positive CD8+ T cells were flow-sorted using a FACSAria III. An RNeasy Mini Kit was used to extract total RNA from the sorted cells. General findings and caveats noted by the study authors: TRB CDR3s from CXCR3-positive naive cells showed higher hydrophobicity (lower Kidera factor 4), lower energy, and higher strength and volume indices than CXCR3-negative naive cells. Similar TRBV-TRBJ usage was shown by naive CXCR3-negative and CXCR3-positive cells from the same donor, whereas distinct patterns were shown by memory cells. Because CXCR3 expression was partially decreased after cryopreservation, freshly isolated PBMCs were used for most assays. Both naive subsets had comparably high repertoire diversity, while memory CD8+ T cells had much lower repertoire diversity. Because surface CD5, which is linked to self-reactivity in mice, was comparable between the naive subsets, TCR interaction strength was also inferred from TRB CDR3 physicochemical properties.

Reads for this sample came from a NextSeq 550. The Human TCR Profiling Kit (MiLaboratory) was used to prepare UMI-labeled 5' RACE TRB cDNA libraries. cDNA synthesis used the entire amount of extracted RNA, and PCR amplification then used the entire amount of cDNA produced. Libraries were prepared in parallel with an identical number of PCR cycles. Per the source publication's procedure: With a minimum of two reads required per UMI, MIGEC and MiXCR pulled out about 50,000 +/- 10,000 unique UMI-labeled TRB cDNA molecules from each library. Each library averaged about 40,000 +/- 10,000 functional in-frame TRB CDR3 nucleotide clonotypes without stop codons. After downsampling to 5000 UMI-labeled TRB molecules per sample, diversity metrics such as normalized Shannon-Wiener and Chao1 were calculated in VDJtools. VDJtools computed clonotype-size-weighted physicochemical properties of the central five CDR3 residues: interaction energy, strength, volume and Kidera factor 4. Based on TCRdb reprocessing of the reads, there is one entry per CDR3 protein sequence, and DNA is missing. TCRdb's processing, not the authors' own work, is the source of the V and J calls. The sample table on file contains about 130,000 distinct CDR3 sequences. The top ten clones comprise 0.29% of the sample.

The rearrangement joined TRBV15 to TRBJ2-1. This receptor was identified in a human donor in good health. Some clones in this sample may be carry-over from other donors' samples. Material: naive CXCR3- CD8+ T cells from blood. The sample's cell subset or site, from its label and the paper: CD45RO-CCR7+CD27+CD95- naive CD8+ T cells lacking CXCR3 (TNR3-). The CDR3 protein: CATSIGRAYNEQFF.